The T cell receptor (delta chain) described here comes from a study of gamma-delta chains in newborns, infants, children. Study background: Polyclonal expansion of innate γδ T cells after birth follows microbial exposure.

Between the trimmed V and J ends, which lost 3 bases and 5 bases, there was a span of 46 bases. The CDR3 loop spans 25 amino acids. CDR1 is TSWWSYY and CDR2 is QGS in the germline V gene. TCRdb fed the reads into CATT to redo clone calling. Of a few thousand delta-chain clones in the sample, about 15% were seen once. The rearrangement joins TRDV1 to TRDJ1, with D maybe TRDD3 (6 bases). This sequence was found in a child who was a newborn, infant or young child, either healthy, febrile or measles-vaccinated (not recorded which). The sequencing here drew on blood, taken at baseline. The CDR3 DNA reads TGTGCTCTTGGGGACCCCTCCCCTCAGGCTTTTCTAAGAACATTGGGGGCCCGCGGCGTTGATAAACTCATCTTT. It codes for CALGDPSPQAFLRTLGARGVDKLIF.